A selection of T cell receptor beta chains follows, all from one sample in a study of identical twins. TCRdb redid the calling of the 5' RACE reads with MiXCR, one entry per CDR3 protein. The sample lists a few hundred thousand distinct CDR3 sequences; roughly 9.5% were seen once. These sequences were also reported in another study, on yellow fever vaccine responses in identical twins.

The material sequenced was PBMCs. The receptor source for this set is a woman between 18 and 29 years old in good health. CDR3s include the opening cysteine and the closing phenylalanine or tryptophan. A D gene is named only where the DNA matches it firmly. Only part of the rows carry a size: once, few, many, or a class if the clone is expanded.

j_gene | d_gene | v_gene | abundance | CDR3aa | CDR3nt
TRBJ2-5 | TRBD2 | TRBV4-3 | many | CASSQASGNFETQYF | TGCGCCAGCAGCCAAGCTAGCGGAAATTTCGAGACCCAGTACTTC
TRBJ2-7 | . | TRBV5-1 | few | CASSFQGEVYYEQYF | TGCGCCAGCAGCTTCCAGGGGGAGGTTTACTACGAGCAGTACTTC
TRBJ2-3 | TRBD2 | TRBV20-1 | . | CSASPGLVGVTDTQYF | TGCAGTGCTTCACCGGGACTAGTAGGGGTCACAGATACGCAGTATTTT
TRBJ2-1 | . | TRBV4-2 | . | CASSQLGSYNEQFF | TGTGCCAGCAGCCAATTAGGGTCCTACAATGAGCAGTTCTTC
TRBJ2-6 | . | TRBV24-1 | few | CATSGLASGANVLTF | TGTGCCACCAGTGGGCTGGCCTCTGGGGCCAACGTCCTGACTTTC
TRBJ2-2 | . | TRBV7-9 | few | CASRPTLADATTGELFF | TGTGCCAGCAGGCCCACTTTGGCCGATGCGACTACCGGGGAGCTGTTTTTT
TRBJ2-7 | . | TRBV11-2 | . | CASRLHGADEQYF | TGTGCCAGCAGACTTCATGGGGCCGACGAGCAGTACTTC
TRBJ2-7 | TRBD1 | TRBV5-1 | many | CASSPLTGGHEQYF | TGCGCCAGCAGCCCCCTGACAGGGGGACACGAGCAGTACTTC
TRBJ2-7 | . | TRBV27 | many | CASTKQGPIGYEQYF | TGTGCCAGCACAAAGCAGGGGCCTATAGGCTACGAGCAGTACTTC
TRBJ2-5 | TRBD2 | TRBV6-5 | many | CASSYSGTSVRYQETQYF | TGTGCCAGCAGTTACTCGGGGACTAGCGTCCGGTACCAAGAGACCCAGTACTTC
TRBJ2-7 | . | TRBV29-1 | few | CSVGTPSLPAGEQYF | TGCAGCGTTGGTACCCCCAGCCTGCCAGCGGGCGAGCAGTACTTC
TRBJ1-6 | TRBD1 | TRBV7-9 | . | CASSLGGTGNNSPLHF | TGTGCCAGCAGCTTAGGCGGGACAGGGAATAATTCACCCCTCCACTTT
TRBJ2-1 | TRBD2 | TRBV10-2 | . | CASRTSGFYNEQFF | TGCGCCTCGAGGACTAGCGGGTTCTACAATGAGCAGTTCTTC
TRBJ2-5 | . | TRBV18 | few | CASSPSAIPQETQYF | TGTGCCAGCTCACCATCGGCCATACCCCAGGAGACCCAGTACTTC
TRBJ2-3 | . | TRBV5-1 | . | CASSLEAGRDTQYF | TGCGCCAGCAGCTTGGAAGCCGGGAGAGATACGCAGTATTTT
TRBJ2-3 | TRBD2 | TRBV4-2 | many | CASSLNGASGGAVPDTQYF | TGTGCCAGCAGCCTAAACGGGGCTAGCGGGGGGGCAGTTCCAGATACGCAGTATTTT
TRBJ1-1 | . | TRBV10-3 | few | CAISQTVNTEAFF | TGTGCCATCAGCCAGACAGTGAACACTGAAGCTTTCTTT
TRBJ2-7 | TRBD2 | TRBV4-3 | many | CASSQGGDYAYEQYF | TGCGCCAGCAGCCAAGGGGGGGACTACGCCTACGAGCAGTACTTC
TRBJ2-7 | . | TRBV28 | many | CASSLWRGSGYEQYF | TGTGCCAGCAGTTTATGGAGAGGGTCCGGGTACGAGCAGTACTTC
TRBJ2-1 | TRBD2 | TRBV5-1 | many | CASSVTSGRALNEQFF | TGCGCCAGCAGCGTAACTAGCGGGAGGGCCTTAAATGAGCAGTTCTTC
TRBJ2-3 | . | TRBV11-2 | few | CASSAIAYSTDTQYF | TGTGCCAGCAGCGCTATAGCGTATAGCACAGATACGCAGTATTTT
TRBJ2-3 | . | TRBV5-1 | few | CASSLRVEADTQYF | TGCGCCAGCAGCTTGCGCGTAGAAGCAGATACGCAGTATTTT
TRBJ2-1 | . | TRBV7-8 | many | CATYIGGEQFF | TGTGCCACCTACATCGGGGGTGAGCAGTTCTTC
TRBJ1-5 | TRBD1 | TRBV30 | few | CAWAGQGGHQPQHF | TGTGCCTGGGCGGGACAGGGAGGACATCAGCCCCAGCATTTT
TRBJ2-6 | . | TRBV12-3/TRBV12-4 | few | CASIAWNPGSGANVLTF | TGTGCCAGCATTGCTTGGAACCCGGGCTCTGGGGCCAACGTCCTGACTTTC
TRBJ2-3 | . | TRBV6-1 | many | CASSRPGDTTDTQYF | TGTGCCAGCAGCCGCCCGGGGGACACCACAGATACGCAGTATTTT
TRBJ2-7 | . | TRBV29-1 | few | CSARVGAVYEQYF | TGCAGCGCCCGAGTGGGAGCGGTCTACGAGCAGTACTTC
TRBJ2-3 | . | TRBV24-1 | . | CATSDLPGSASTDTQYF | TGTGCCACCAGTGATTTGCCTGGCAGCGCTAGCACAGATACGCAGTATTTT
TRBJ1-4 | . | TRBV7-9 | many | CASSPRDVGPNEKLFF | TGTGCCAGCAGCCCTCGGGACGTCGGACCAAATGAAAAACTGTTTTTT
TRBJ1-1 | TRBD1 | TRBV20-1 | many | CSARAGQGWSTEAFF | TGCAGTGCTAGAGCGGGACAGGGGTGGAGCACTGAAGCTTTCTTT
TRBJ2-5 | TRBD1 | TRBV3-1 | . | CASSPRQGLQETQYF | TGTGCCAGCAGCCCCAGACAGGGTCTCCAAGAGACCCAGTACTTC
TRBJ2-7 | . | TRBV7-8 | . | CASSPRDFHYEQYF | TGTGCCAGCAGCCCAAGGGACTTCCACTACGAGCAGTACTTC
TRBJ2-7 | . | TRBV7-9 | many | CASSTRQSGRPYEQYF | TGTGCCAGCAGCACAAGACAAAGTGGCAGGCCCTACGAGCAGTACTTC